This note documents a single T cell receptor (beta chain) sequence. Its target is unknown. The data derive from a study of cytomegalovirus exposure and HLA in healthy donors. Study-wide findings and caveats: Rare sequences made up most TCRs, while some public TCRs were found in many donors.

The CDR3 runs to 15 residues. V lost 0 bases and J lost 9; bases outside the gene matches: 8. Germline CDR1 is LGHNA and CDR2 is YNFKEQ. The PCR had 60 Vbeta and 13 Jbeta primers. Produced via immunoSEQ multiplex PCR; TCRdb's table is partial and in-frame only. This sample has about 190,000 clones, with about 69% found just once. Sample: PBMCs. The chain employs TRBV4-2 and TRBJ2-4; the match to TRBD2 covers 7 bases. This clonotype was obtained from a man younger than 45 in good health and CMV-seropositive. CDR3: CASSQDVAGVGIQYF. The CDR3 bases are TGTGCCAGCAGCCAAGATGTGGCGGGAGTAGGCATTCAGTACTTC.